The 7 T cell receptor beta chains below come from one sample, sequenced in a study of control samples from healthy donors and cancer patients. TCRdb's copy holds only in-frame clones and misses some; the assay was immunoSEQ multiplex PCR. The sample holds approximately 190,000 clones, about 90% seen once. Sequences were obtained from blood. The receptors stem from a man aged 25-40 years in good health.

This rearrangement joins TRBV19 to TRBJ2-3, with 8 bases that match TRBD1. Germline CDR1 reads LNHDA; CDR2 reads SQIVND (reference sequence). The ends lost 1 base at V and 6 bases at J; junction bases unmatched: 9. The CDR3 loop spans 16 amino acids. CDR3 sequence reads: CASSIARGPSRDTQYF. The DNA for the CDR3 is TGTGCCAGTAGTATAGCCAGGGGGCCCTCTAGGGATACGCAGTATTTT.

The chain is built from TRBV3-1 (or the pseudogene TRBV3-2) and TRBJ2-2, with D unclear. There are 13 residues in the CDR3. Trimming pared 3 bases from V and 7 bases from J, leaving 9 bases between. Germline-derived CDR1 and CDR2 are LGHDT and YNNKEL (reference sequence). DNA of the CDR3: TGTGCCAGCAGCCATTTAAGTGGCGGGGAGCTGTTTTTT. This gives the protein CASSHLSGGELFF.

This clone was seen just once. The CDR3 sequence is CASTPGISYNSPLHF. The CDR3 nucleotides are TGTGCCAGCACCCCAGGGATATCCTATAATTCACCCCTCCACTTT. J is TRBJ1-6 and V is TRBV2; possible D gene TRBD1, 5 bases. The CDR3 length is 15 residues. From germline, CDR1 is SNHLY and CDR2 FYNNEI. V gave up 7 bases and J gave up 1 base, with 11 bases separating them.

The V and J genes are TRBV3-1 (or the pseudogene TRBV3-2) and TRBJ1-2, with D unresolved. Trimming removed 0 bases from V and 4 bases from J, with 9 bases in between. This CDR3 contains 14 residues. Germline values: CDR1 LGHDT, CDR2 YNNKEL (reference sequence). The DNA of the CDR3 is TGTGCCAGCAGCCAAGAGAGCGGGCTCTATGGCTACACCTTC. Translation: CASSQESGLYGYTF.

The chain is built from TRBV6-5 and TRBJ2-3, with TRBD2 matching over 9 bases. There are 14 residues in the CDR3. Germline CDR1 reads MNHEY; CDR2 reads SVGAGI. The ends lost 5 bases at V and 5 bases at J; junction bases unmatched: 5. CDR3 bases: TGTGCCAGCAGTACACCTAGCGGGGAAGATACGCAGTATTTT. It specifies CASSTPSGEDTQYF.

V is TRBV7-7 and J is TRBJ1-3, with D unresolved. In germline, CDR1 is SSHAT, CDR2 FNYEAQ (reference sequence). CDR3 length: 16 residues. The V end lost 5 bases, the J end lost 0 bases, and 14 bases lay between the germline ends. CDR3 in amino acids: CASSPGLYDSGNTIYF. The DNA for the CDR3 is TGTGCCAGCAGCCCTGGTCTCTATGACTCTGGAAACACCATATATTTT.

The rearrangement uses TRBV27 and TRBJ2-3; 12 bases are a match to TRBD2. J lost 4 bases, V lost 5 bases, and 7 bases had no gene match. This CDR3 is 16 amino acids long. CDR1 and CDR2 (germline): MNHEY, SMNVEV (reference sequence). Here the CDR3 DNA reads TGTGCCAGCAGTACCCCTAGCGGGGGGGCGTCAGATACGCAGTATTTT. As protein: CASSTPSGGASDTQYF.